The following is a TCR beta chain sequence with its context. The antigen is unknown. These data belong to a study of cytomegalovirus exposure and HLA in healthy donors. General observations from the study: The study flagged about 160 TCR beta chains as cytomegalovirus-associated. Generally TCR sequences proved uncommon, though certain public TCRs appeared in numerous donors.

Clones were read by immunoSEQ multiplex PCR, and TCRdb kept only the in-frame ones, dropping some. The sample records around 130,000 clones, roughly 89% being singletons. Sample: PBMCs. This receptor was taken from a man aged 30 to 39 in good health and CMV-seronegative.

CDR3 nucleotides: TGTGCCAGCAGCAGGACTACAGAGCAGTTCTTC. It yields the protein CASSRTTEQFF. The genes are TRBV5-6 and TRBJ2-1, with TRBD2 as a possible D gene (6 bases). Germline V gives CDR1 SGHDT, CDR2 YYEEEE. The CDR3 is 11 residues long. V shed 4 bases and J shed 10 bases, with 9 bases lying between them.